Listed below are T cell receptor beta chains from one sample, sequenced in a study of identical twins. TCRdb reprocessed the 5' RACE reads via MiXCR and lists one record per CDR3 protein. Here the sample spans 500,000 to 700,000 distinct CDR3 sequences, less than 9% being singletons. These data were also filed under a second study, of yellow fever vaccine responses in identical twins.

The sequenced material came from PBMCs. These receptors came from a woman between 18 and 29 years old in good health. Each CDR3 is given with its conserved first and last residue. The order of the fields is V gene, J gene, D gene, clone size, CDR3 DNA, CDR3 protein. The D gene is left open where the match is weak. Part of the rows lack a size; the others show once, few, many or a class for expanded clones.

V gene: TRBV12-3/TRBV12-4
J gene: TRBJ2-1
D gene: TRBD2
clone size: many
CDR3 DNA: TGTGCCAGCAGTCTAGCGGGAGTGGGCAATGAGCAGTTCTTC
CDR3 protein: CASSLAGVGNEQFF

V gene: TRBV10-3
J gene: TRBJ2-1
D gene: TRBD2
clone size: many
CDR3 DNA: TGTGCCATCGGGACTAGCGGGGGCGCCTCCTACAATGAGCAGTTCTTC
CDR3 protein: CAIGTSGGASYNEQFF

V gene: TRBV7-3
J gene: TRBJ2-1
D gene: TRBD2
clone size: few
CDR3 DNA: TGTGCCAGCAGCCCGCTGGGACTAGCGGGGGTCCTCTCCTACAATGAGCAGTTCTTC
CDR3 protein: CASSPLGLAGVLSYNEQFF

V gene: TRBV20-1
J gene: TRBJ2-7
D gene: TRBD2
clone size: .
CDR3 DNA: TGCAGTGGGGTAGCGGGAGCCTACGAGCAGTACTTC
CDR3 protein: CSGVAGAYEQYF

V gene: TRBV3-1
J gene: TRBJ1-1
D gene: .
clone size: few
CDR3 DNA: TGTGCCAGCAGCCAACCACAGGGTCATGAAGCTTTCTTT
CDR3 protein: CASSQPQGHEAFF

V gene: TRBV2
J gene: TRBJ2-7
D gene: .
clone size: many
CDR3 DNA: TGTGCCAGCAGTGAAACCGCATACGAGCAGTACTTC
CDR3 protein: CASSETAYEQYF

V gene: TRBV5-1
J gene: TRBJ2-3
D gene: TRBD2
clone size: many
CDR3 DNA: TGCGCCAGCAGATTTTTGCCGGGGCTAGTAGCGGGAGACCTTAGCACAGATACGCAGTATTTT
CDR3 protein: CASRFLPGLVAGDLSTDTQYF

V gene: TRBV3-1
J gene: TRBJ1-2
D gene: .
clone size: many
CDR3 DNA: TGTGCCAGCAGCCCCGGGCGGCGCTATGGCTACACCTTC
CDR3 protein: CASSPGRRYGYTF

V gene: TRBV11-3
J gene: TRBJ2-3
D gene: TRBD2
clone size: .
CDR3 DNA: TGTGCCAGCAGCGTTACTAGCGGGGGGGCCCCCGATACGCAGTATTTT
CDR3 protein: CASSVTSGGAPDTQYF

V gene: TRBV3-1
J gene: TRBJ1-1
D gene: TRBD1
clone size: few
CDR3 DNA: TGTGCCAGCAGCCAGAATGGACAGGGCAGCTCTGAAGCTTTCTTT
CDR3 protein: CASSQNGQGSSEAFF

V gene: TRBV5-1
J gene: TRBJ1-1
D gene: .
clone size: few
CDR3 DNA: TGCGCCAGCAGCTTGGAGGCGGGAGCAACTGAAGCTTTCTTT
CDR3 protein: CASSLEAGATEAFF